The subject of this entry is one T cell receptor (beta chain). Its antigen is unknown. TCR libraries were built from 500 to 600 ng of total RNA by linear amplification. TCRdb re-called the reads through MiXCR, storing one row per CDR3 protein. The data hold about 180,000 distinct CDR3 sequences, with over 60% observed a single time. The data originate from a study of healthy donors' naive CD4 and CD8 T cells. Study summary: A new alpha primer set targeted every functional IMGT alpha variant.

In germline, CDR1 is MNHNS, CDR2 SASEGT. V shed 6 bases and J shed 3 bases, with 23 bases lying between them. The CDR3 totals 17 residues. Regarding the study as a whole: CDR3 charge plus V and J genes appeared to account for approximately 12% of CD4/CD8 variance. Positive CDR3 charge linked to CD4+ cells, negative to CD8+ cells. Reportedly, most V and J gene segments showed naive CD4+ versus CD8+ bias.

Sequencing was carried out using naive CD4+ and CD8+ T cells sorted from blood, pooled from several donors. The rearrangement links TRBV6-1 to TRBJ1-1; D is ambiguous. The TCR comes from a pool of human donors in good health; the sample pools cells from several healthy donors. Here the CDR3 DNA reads TGTGCCAGCAGCCTACCCGGGATACTAGAGCGGGACACTGAAGCTTTCTTT. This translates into CASSLPGILERDTEAFF.